Listed here is a single T cell receptor (beta chain). Its antigen remains unidentified. The sample originates from a study of PD-1 blockade in classical Hodgkin lymphoma. Study-wide findings and caveats: Factors driving the repertoire differences, possibly disease activity or prior therapy, remain undefined. The study found complete responders had baseline diversity similar to newly diagnosed patients.

Here immunoSEQ multiplex PCR was the method, and the copy in TCRdb shows in-frame clones only, minus some. The data show around 40,000 clones, more than 70% seen once. All patients relapsed after autologous stem cell transplantation, and brentuximab vedotin exposure varied. Trimming took 4 bases from V and 3 from J, leaving 10 bases between them. This CDR3 region has 13 residues. Germline V gene data show CDR1 as SGHRS and CDR2 as YFSETQ. The gene calls are TRBV5-1 and TRBJ2-5; no clear D. This sequence was found in a human donor with classical Hodgkin lymphoma. The sequences come from peripheral blood mononuclear cells (PBMCs), collected at baseline. The CDR3 DNA reads as TGCGCCAGCAGCAGGGTCCCAGAAGAGACCCAGTACTTC. Translated, it gives CASSRVPEETQYF.